One sample yielded the 26 T cell receptor beta chains listed below, sequenced in a study of cytomegalovirus exposure and HLA in healthy donors. The PCR made use of 60 Vbeta and 13 Jbeta primers. TCRdb's copy holds only in-frame clones and misses some; the assay was immunoSEQ multiplex PCR. The table includes 140,000 to 150,000 clones, approximately 80% detected once. Sample: PBMCs. All receptors derive from a middle-aged woman in good health and CMV-seropositive.

The chain employs TRBV5-6 and TRBJ2-4; 11 positions agree with TRBD2. This CDR3 has 16 residues. From germline, CDR1 is SGHDT and CDR2 YYEEEE. V shed 3 bases, J shed 6 bases, and the junction held 8 bases outside the gene matches. The CDR3 DNA reads as TGTGCCAGCAGCTCCCCGACTAGCGGGGTATTAAACATTCAGTACTTC. Translated: CASSSPTSGVLNIQYF. The full variable domain, its missing parts supplied by reference TRBV5-6 and TRBJ2-4, is DAGVTQSPTHLIKTRGQQVTLRCSPKSGHDTVSWYQQALGQGPQFIFQYYEEEERQRGNFPDRFSGHQFPNYSSELNVNALLLGDSALYLCASSSPTSGVLNIQYFGAGTRLSVL.

The J gene is TRBJ1-1, the V gene TRBV7-6; 8 bases are shared with TRBD1. V trimming: 5 bases; J trimming: 4 bases; junction bases outside the gene matches: 9. CDR1 and CDR2 from the germline V gene are SGHVS and FNYEAQ. CDR3 length: 15 amino acids. The CDR3 region has the DNA TGTGCCAGCAGCCGTAGTCTAACAGGGGGCACTGAAGCTTTCTTT. This gives the protein CASSRSLTGGTEAFF.

The J gene is TRBJ2-4, the V gene TRBV7-6; 11 bases map to TRBD1. Germline lookup yields CDR1 SGHVS and CDR2 FNYEAQ. Trimming at V came to 1 base and at J to 6 bases, leaving 5 bases not matched to a gene. The CDR3 extends over 16 amino acids. The CDR3 protein is CASSLGGQGARNIQYF. As DNA, the CDR3 is TGTGCCAGCAGCTTAGGTGGACAGGGGGCCCGAAACATTCAGTACTTC.

The chain employs TRBV7-8 and TRBJ2-7; 10 bases line up with TRBD1. This CDR3 has 17 residues. Per the germline V gene, CDR1 is SGHVS and CDR2 is FQNEAQ. V dropped 3 bases and J dropped 5; count of bases not matched to a gene: 13. CDR3 sequence reads: CASSLQLTGTGVDEQYF. The CDR3 DNA follows: TGTGCCAGCAGCTTGCAACTAACCGGGACAGGGGTAGACGAGCAGTACTTC.

The chain is built from TRBV10-1 and TRBJ2-7, with 7 nucleotides matching TRBD1. The CDR3 length is 14 residues. Germline trimming cut 4 bases from V and 0 bases from J; bases unmatched to any gene: 3. The germline V gene has CDR1 WNHNN and CDR2 SYGVQD (reference sequence). CDR3 nucleotides: TGCGCCAGCAGTGGACAGGGAAGCTCCTACGAGCAGTACTTC. This sequence encodes CASSGQGSSYEQYF.

This clone was observed a few times. This sequence joins TRBV7-3 and TRBJ2-2; 9 bases map to TRBD1. The CDR3 is 15 residues long. The J segment lost 6 bases and the V segment lost 5 bases, leaving 7 bases of the junction unmatched. CDR1 and CDR2 from the germline V gene are SGHTA and FQGTGA. As DNA, the CDR3 is TGTGCCAGCAGCCGTACAGGGGGCTTGGCCGGGGAGCTGTTTTTT. It is translated as CASSRTGGLAGELFF.

V is TRBV19 and J is TRBJ1-2, with TRBD1 identical over 10 bases. The trim removed 3 bases at V and 6 bases at J, leaving 1 base unmatched. In germline, CDR1 is LNHDA, CDR2 SQIVND (reference sequence). The CDR3 loop spans 13 amino acids. The CDR3 DNA reads TGTGCCAGTAGTATCGGACAGGGGGATGGCTACACCTTC. Translation: CASSIGQGDGYTF.

The rearrangement links TRBV9 to TRBJ1-1; 11 positions agree with TRBD1. Germline values: CDR1 SGDLS, CDR2 YYNGEE. This CDR3 is 18 amino acids long. J gave up 0 bases and V 0 bases, and 7 bases lay outside the gene matches. CDR3: CASSVGGGTGGMNTEAFF. The DNA of the CDR3 is TGTGCCAGCAGCGTAGGGGGGGGGACAGGGGGTATGAACACTGAAGCTTTCTTT.

The V and J genes are TRBV7-2 and TRBJ2-1; 8 positions match TRBD2. V gave up 5 bases and J gave up 9 bases; unmatched junction bases: 18. The germline V gene has CDR1 SGHTA and CDR2 FQGNSA. The CDR3 runs 17 residues. As DNA, the CDR3 is TGTGCCAGCAGCCCGGGTGATAGCGGGGCCGCCTTGGGTGAGCAGTTCTTC. It is translated as CASSPGDSGAALGEQFF.

V and J are TRBV7-2 and TRBJ1-5; D is ambiguous. The CDR3 spans 13 residues. V was clipped by 5 bases and J by 7 bases, with 12 bases between them. Germline V gene lookup returns CDR1 SGHTA and CDR2 FQGNSA. This CDR3 is CASSPMAQQPQHF. The CDR3 DNA sequence: TGTGCCAGCAGCCCAATGGCCCAGCAGCCCCAGCATTTT.

This clone was found a few times. The V call is TRBV11-2, the J call TRBJ2-7, with 12 positions matching TRBD1. There are 16 residues in the CDR3. In germline, CDR1 is SGHAT, CDR2 FQNNGV. After removal of 4 bases from V and 3 bases from J, the junction contained 7 bases not matched to a gene. The CDR3 bases are TGTGCCAGCAGCTCTGCCGGGACAGGGGGCCTCTACGAGCAGTACTTC. It yields the protein CASSSAGTGGLYEQYF.

The chain links TRBV19 to TRBJ2-7; D may be TRBD1 (5 bases). The ends were cut back, 10 bases at V and 5 bases at J, with 21 bases in the middle. The CDR3 is made up of 14 amino acids. CDR1 and CDR2 from the germline V gene are LNHDA and SQIVND (reference sequence). The CDR3 DNA reads TGTGCCACCTCCAACGGGCAGGGTATGGACGAGCAGTACTTC. Protein: CATSNGQGMDEQYF.

The chain carries TRBV6-4 and TRBJ2-7; 13 bases fit TRBD2. The germline CDR1 and CDR2 sequences are MRHNA and SNTAGT. V shed 0 bases, J shed 4 bases, and the junction held 6 bases outside the gene matches. There are 17 residues in the CDR3. CDR3 amino acids: CASSDSGLAGDWYEQYF. The DNA for the CDR3 is TGTGCCAGCAGTGACTCCGGACTAGCGGGGGATTGGTACGAGCAGTACTTC.

This clone was detected only once. This chain joins TRBV4-3 and TRBJ2-5; 9 nucleotides match TRBD1. CDR3 length: 16 residues. From germline, CDR1 is LGHNA and CDR2 YSLEER. Trimming removed 1 base from V and 9 bases from J; junction bases left unmatched: 12. The CDR3 DNA follows: TGCGCCAGCAGCCAAGCAAGAACCGGGACAGGGATTGCCCAGTACTTC. Encoded protein: CASSQARTGTGIAQYF.

The chain has TRBV11-2 and TRBJ1-1; D unclear. Trimming stripped 6 bases from V and 1 base from J, with 15 bases between. Looked up from germline, CDR1 is SGHAT and CDR2 is FQNNGV. This CDR3 has 15 amino acids. CDR3 DNA sequence: TGTGCCAGCAGATTAACCGGACGGGAGAACACTGAAGCTTTCTTT. Protein: CASRLTGRENTEAFF.

The chain couples TRBV6-4 to TRBJ2-1, with 12 bases aligning to TRBD2. Trimming took 4 bases from V and 6 from J; bases not matched to a gene: 7. The CDR3 totals 16 residues. Germline CDR1 MRHNA, CDR2 SNTAGT. The CDR3 DNA reads TGTGCCAGCAGTGCCAAGGGACTAGCGGGTTCCAATGAGCAGTTCTTC. This codes for CASSAKGLAGSNEQFF.

The rearrangement links TRBV6-1 to TRBJ1-2; TRBD1 might be the D (5 bases). Per the germline V gene, CDR1 is MNHNS and CDR2 is SASEGT. CDR3 length equals 13 residues. The germline V and J ends were trimmed by 4 bases and 4 bases, with 10 bases remaining between them. CDR3 sequence reads: CASSVGQRYGYTF. CDR3 nucleotide sequence: TGTGCCAGCAGTGTGGGGCAGCGCTATGGCTACACCTTC.

V and J are TRBV7-2 and TRBJ1-4; 7 bases align to TRBD1. Germline V lookup: CDR1 SGHTA, CDR2 FQGNSA. The CDR3 is made up of 15 amino acids. V trimming: 5 bases; J trimming: 2 bases; junction bases outside the gene matches: 5. CDR3: CASSPQTGTNEKLFF. The CDR3 DNA reads TGTGCCAGCAGCCCCCAGACAGGGACTAATGAAAAACTGTTTTTT.

The chain employs TRBV6-6 and TRBJ2-7; 10 bases are shared with TRBD2. There are 15 residues in the CDR3. The germline V gene encodes CDR1 MNHNY and CDR2 SVGAGI (reference sequence). V shed 6 bases, J shed 3 bases, and the junction held 8 bases outside the gene matches. The DNA of the CDR3 is TGTGCCAGCAGAGAAATAGCGGGAGGAATCTACGAGCAGTACTTC. It yields the protein CASREIAGGIYEQYF.

This clone occurred a few times. V gene TRBV6-1 combines with J gene TRBJ1-1; TRBD1 matches at 8 bases. The CDR3 sequence is 13 residues long. Unmatched junction bases numbered 7, after V lost 6 bases and J lost 7 bases. Germline V gene sequence: CDR1 MNHNS, CDR2 SASEGT. In DNA, the CDR3 is TGTGCCAGCAGAGGACAGGGCCCTCTTGAAGCTTTCTTT. Encoded protein: CASRGQGPLEAFF.

The chain carries TRBV5-1 and TRBJ1-4, with D maybe TRBD1 (6 bases). This CDR3 is 15 amino acids long. V was shortened by 1 base and J by 8 bases, with 15 bases between the two germline ends. From germline, CDR1 is SGHRS and CDR2 YFSETQ. The CDR3, as DNA: TGCGCCAGCAGCTTGTCTTCAGGGGCCGGCGAAAAACTGTTTTTT. Its translation: CASSLSSGAGEKLFF.

This clone was counted between two and nine times. The CDR3 here is CASSYHSGGTDTQYF. The DNA for the CDR3 is TGTGCCAGCAGCTATCACAGCGGTGGCACAGATACGCAGTATTTT. The rearrangement joins TRBV7-3 to TRBJ2-3; the D gene is possibly TRBD2 (5 bases). From germline, CDR1 is SGHTA and CDR2 FQGTGA. The CDR3 runs 15 residues. V was cut by 4 bases and J by 1 base, with 12 bases left in between.

J is TRBJ2-2 and V is TRBV5-6; D is possibly TRBD2 (5 bases). V was cut by 9 bases and J by 4 bases, with 13 bases left in between. There are 13 residues in the CDR3. The germline V gene encodes CDR1 SGHDT and CDR2 YYEEEE. The CDR3 here is CATSEGSTGELFF. The CDR3 coding sequence is TGTGCCACCAGTGAGGGATCCACCGGGGAGCTGTTTTTT.

V and J are TRBV5-1 and TRBJ2-1; TRBD1 agrees at 7 bases. The germline CDR1 and CDR2 sequences are SGHRS and YFSETQ. The CDR3 totals 17 residues. V shed 4 bases and J 4 bases; nucleotides not matched to a gene: 14. The CDR3 sequence is CASSEPERGHHYNEQFF. DNA of the CDR3: TGCGCCAGCAGCGAACCCGAAAGGGGGCACCATTACAATGAGCAGTTCTTC.

There are a few counts of this clone. The gene calls are TRBV11-2 and TRBJ2-7; 7 bases align to TRBD2. CDR1 and CDR2 from the germline V gene are SGHAT and FQNNGV. The CDR3 is made up of 14 amino acids. After removal of 8 bases from V and 3 bases from J, the junction contained 10 bases not matched to a gene. The CDR3 DNA is TGTGCCAGCTCCGCGGCGGGAGTATTCTACGAGCAGTACTTC. As protein: CASSAAGVFYEQYF.

Turning to this clone: The identical CDR3 is also encoded by other nucleotide sequences in the sample. CDR3 coding DNA: TGTGCCAGCAGTTCGGACAGCTATGGCTACACCTTC. Its translation: CASSSDSYGYTF. The V gene is TRBV28, the J gene TRBJ1-2, with D possibly being TRBD1 (6 bases). This CDR3 region has 12 residues. Between the trimmed V and J ends, which lost 4 bases and 4 bases, there was a span of 7 bases. Germline CDR1 and CDR2: MDHEN and SYDVKM.